A single TCR beta chain is shown here with its context. Its target is unknown. Each CDR3 protein is one row after TCRdb ran MiXCR on the 5' RACE reads. The table lists 460,000 or so distinct CDR3 sequences, around 14% of them singletons, with 0.52% in the top ten. These data are taken from a study of identical twins. CDR1 and CDR2 from the germline V gene are SGHKS and YYEKEE (reference sequence). The germline V and J ends were trimmed by 4 bases and 0 bases, with 18 bases remaining between them. The CDR3 has 17 amino acids. Whole-study findings and limits: Invariant T cells like MAIT and iNKT could partly confound the zero-insertion analyses.

The data were also submitted as part of a second study, on yellow fever vaccine responses in identical twins.

This TCR derives from a woman under 30 in good health. Sequenced: CD4+ T cells sorted from blood. The genes are TRBV5-5 and TRBJ2-3; tentative D call: TRBD1 (6 bases). Here the CDR3 reads CASSKAPGTTSTDTQYF. In DNA form, the CDR3 reads TGTGCCAGCAGCAAAGCCCCGGGGACAACTAGCACAGATACGCAGTATTTT.